This paragraph covers one T cell receptor (beta chain) sequence. The entry originates in a study of blood T cell repertoires in COVID-19. Under the authors' procedure: Researchers report that nucleated cell counts were estimated from reference gene primer amplification. Method: immunoSEQ multiplex PCR; TCRdb's copy keeps in-frame clones and lacks some. The V and J calls and clone size were taken over from that table, and D and trimming were inferred from the DNA. Of about 62,000 clones in the sample, 85% to 90% are singletons; the top ten hold under 20%. CDR3 length: 18 residues. Germline CDR1 and CDR2: SGDLS and YYNGEE. After removal of 0 bases from V and 1 base from J, the junction contained 7 bases not matched to a gene.

The chain combines TRBV9 with TRBJ2-2; 9 bases are a match to TRBD2. This clonotype was sampled from a woman in her sixties with COVID-19, enrolled during active disease. The sample comprised peripheral blood. This CDR3 is CASSVVAGGRRNTGELFF. The CDR3 DNA follows: TGTGCCAGCAGCGTAGTTGCGGGAGGGAGACGGAACACCGGGGAGCTGTTTTTT.